These 27 T cell receptor beta chains share one sample of origin, sequenced in a study of shared clonotypes between healthy human individuals. Only in-frame clones appear in the TCRdb table, and some are missing; sequencing was by immunoSEQ multiplex PCR. Among 2 million to 3 million clones listed, over 85% were seen once. The specimen was naive CD4+ T cells from PBMCs. Subset given: CD45RA+ positively selected. All receptors come from a young man in good health. Some clones in this sample may be carry-over from other donors' samples.

This chain joins TRBV9 and TRBJ2-1, with TRBD2 matching 10 bases. Germline-derived CDR1 and CDR2 are SGDLS and YYNGEE. The CDR3 runs 20 residues. Germline trimming cut 4 bases from V and 8 bases from J; bases unmatched to any gene: 24. CDR3 loop: CASSPPVTSLELAGVHEQFF. In DNA, the CDR3 is TGTGCCAGCAGCCCCCCCGTTACAAGTCTTGAGCTAGCGGGAGTCCATGAGCAGTTCTTC.

This clone was detected only a few times. Other DNA sequences in the sample encode the same CDR3. The rearrangement links TRBV10-3 to TRBJ2-7, with D possibly being TRBD1 or TRBD2 (5 bases each). This CDR3 has 12 amino acids. Germline assignment: CDR1 ENHRY and CDR2 SYGVKD. Trimming stripped 10 bases from V and 2 bases from J, with 12 bases between. The CDR3 DNA reads as TGTGCCACCCGGGACGGGCCCTACGAGCAGTACTTC. This encodes CATRDGPYEQYF.

The chain is built from TRBV7-2 and TRBJ1-5; D remains ambiguous. CDR1 is SGHTA, CDR2 FQGNSA, per germline. The CDR3 extends over 15 amino acids. The V end lost 2 bases, the J end lost 1 base, and 9 bases lay between the germline ends. The DNA for the CDR3 is TGTGCCAGCAGCTTAACCGACGGCAGCAATCAGCCCCAGCATTTT. It specifies CASSLTDGSNQPQHF.

A note on this clone: The same CDR3 also results from other DNA sequences found in this sample. This sequence joins TRBV9 and TRBJ2-1; D possibly corresponds to TRBD2 (7 bases). The ends were cut back, 0 bases at V and 8 bases at J, with 9 bases in the middle. The CDR3 consists of 13 residues. Looked up from germline, CDR1 is SGDLS and CDR2 is YYNGEE. The CDR3 protein is CASSVGGGDEQFF. CDR3 nucleotides: TGTGCCAGCAGCGTAGGAGGGGGGGATGAGCAGTTCTTC.

The chain uses TRBV19 and TRBJ2-1; D unclear. The V and J ends lost 8 bases and 3 bases respectively, with 11 bases between them. The CDR3 sequence is 13 residues long. From germline, CDR1 is LNHDA and CDR2 SQIVND (reference sequence). CDR3: CASGTRNYNEQFF. The CDR3 DNA follows: TGTGCCAGTGGAACTCGCAACTACAATGAGCAGTTCTTC.

This chain joins TRBV27 and TRBJ2-1; 7 nucleotides align to TRBD2. The CDR3 is 18 residues long. Germline lookup yields CDR1 MNHEY and CDR2 SMNVEV (reference sequence). V dropped 2 bases and J dropped 0; count of bases not matched to a gene: 10. The chain's CDR3 is CASSLASTSASSYNEQFF. CDR3 bases: TGTGCCAGCAGTTTAGCGAGCACTAGCGCCAGCTCCTACAATGAGCAGTTCTTC.

This chain uses TRBV27 with TRBJ2-7, with TRBD2 identical over 9 bases. Trimming at V came to 1 base and at J to 4 bases, leaving 8 bases not matched to a gene. The germline CDR1 and CDR2 sequences are MNHEY and SMNVEV (reference sequence). The CDR3 covers 16 residues. CDR3 region: CASSLFGGRAVYEQYF. DNA of the CDR3: TGTGCCAGCAGTTTATTTGGCGGGAGGGCCGTTTACGAGCAGTACTTC.

As concerns this clone: In the same sample, other DNA sequences code for this CDR3. The CDR3 loop reads CASSPQGGDQPQHF. The CDR3 bases are TGTGCCAGCAGCCCCCAGGGTGGGGATCAGCCCCAGCATTTT. This rearrangement joins TRBV7-2 to TRBJ1-5; weak D call: TRBD1 (5 bases). There are 14 residues in the CDR3. Germline CDR1 reads SGHTA; CDR2 reads FQGNSA. The germline V and J ends were trimmed by 5 bases and 5 bases, with 13 bases remaining between them.

The chain combines TRBV15 with TRBJ1-1; D perhaps matches TRBD1 (6 bases). The CDR3 spans 13 residues. V was trimmed by 4 bases and J by 3 bases, leaving 9 bases between them. The germline V gene encodes CDR1 LNHNV and CDR2 YYDKDF (reference sequence). CDR3 protein: CATSMGGHTEAFF. CDR3 DNA sequence: TGTGCCACCAGCATGGGGGGGCACACTGAAGCTTTCTTT.

This chain links TRBV27 with TRBJ2-7; 9 bases line up with TRBD2. The J segment lost 6 bases and the V segment lost 4 bases, leaving 13 bases of the junction unmatched. The CDR3 runs 16 residues. Germline loops: CDR1 MNHEY, CDR2 SMNVEV (reference sequence). The CDR3 loop is CASSSLGAGGPIEQYF. The CDR3 DNA reads TGTGCCAGCAGTTCCCTCGGCGCGGGAGGGCCCATCGAGCAGTACTTC.

The sample holds a few counts of this clone. V gene TRBV28 combines with J gene TRBJ1-1; the D is unclear. The CDR3 has 12 amino acids. Looked up from germline, CDR1 is MDHEN and CDR2 is SYDVKM. V lost 5 bases, J lost 9 bases, and 13 bases lay in between. CDR3 loop: CASSETGSQAFF. The CDR3 DNA reads as TGTGCCAGCAGTGAAACCGGGTCCCAAGCTTTCTTT. Full variable domain (missing parts from reference TRBV28 and TRBJ1-1): DVKVTQSSRYLVKRTGEKVFLECVQDMDHENMFWYRQDPGLGLRLIYFSYDVKMKEKGDIPEGYSVSREKKERFSLILESASTNQTSMYLCASSETGSQAFFGQGTRLTVV.

This clone showed up just a few times. Other DNA sequences from this sample encode an identical CDR3 as well. The rearrangement uses TRBV29-1 and TRBJ1-1; no clear D. Germline V lookup: CDR1 SQVTM, CDR2 ANQGSEA. The V gene lost 7 bases and the J gene lost 0 bases, with 9 bases spanning the gap. This CDR3 comprises 12 residues. CDR3 in amino acids: CSAGTMNTEAFF. The CDR3, as DNA: TGCAGCGCCGGAACTATGAACACTGAAGCTTTCTTT.

This sequence joins TRBV5-1 and TRBJ2-1; D uncertain. The V end was cut by 1 base, the J end by 3 bases, with 11 bases between. Germline V gives CDR1 SGHRS, CDR2 YFSETQ. This CDR3 is built from 15 residues. In DNA, the CDR3 is TGCGCCAGCAGCTTGTCCCCAGCCTTCTACAATGAGCAGTTCTTC. Translation: CASSLSPAFYNEQFF.

The V gene is TRBV28, the J gene TRBJ2-3; TRBD1 might be the D (5 bases). Germline V lookup: CDR1 MDHEN, CDR2 SYDVKM. The germline V and J ends were trimmed by 3 bases and 6 bases, with 16 bases remaining between them. The CDR3 is made up of 15 amino acids. CDR3 protein: CASSFRERRWDTQYF. The CDR3 nucleotides are TGTGCCAGCAGTTTCAGGGAAAGAAGATGGGATACGCAGTATTTT.

This chain connects TRBV5-6 to TRBJ1-2; 8 nucleotides agree with TRBD1. The CDR3 is made up of 12 amino acids. The V gene end was trimmed by 4 bases and the J gene end by 10 bases; junction bases not matched to a gene: 6. Germline CDR1 and CDR2: SGHDT and YYEEEE. CDR3 coding DNA: TGTGCCAGCAGCGCCGGACAGGGTGACTACACCTTC. Protein product: CASSAGQGDYTF. Full variable domain (outside the CDR3, taken from reference TRBV5-6 and TRBJ1-2): DAGVTQSPTHLIKTRGQQVTLRCSPKSGHDTVSWYQQALGQGPQFIFQYYEEEERQRGNFPDRFSGHQFPNYSSELNVNALLLGDSALYLCASSAGQGDYTFGSGTRLTVV.

The chain has TRBV7-2 and TRBJ1-1; D is uncertain. Trimming shortened V by 2 bases and J by 3 bases, and 7 bases separated the two germline ends. Germline CDR1 reads SGHTA; CDR2 reads FQGNSA. This CDR3 is built from 13 residues. The CDR3 reads CASSLMRDTEAFF. DNA of the CDR3: TGTGCCAGCAGCTTAATGCGGGACACTGAAGCTTTCTTT.

V is TRBV28 and J is TRBJ2-5, with 8 positions matching TRBD2. This CDR3 comprises 14 residues. V was clipped by 5 bases and J by 3 bases; unmatched bases: 5. Germline V gives CDR1 MDHEN, CDR2 SYDVKM. The DNA for the CDR3 is TGTGCCAGCAGTACACCGGGACTAGAAGAGACCCAGTACTTC. Protein product: CASSTPGLEETQYF.

This clone appeared a single time. The chain uses TRBV6-5 and TRBJ1-3; D gene unclear. Trimming left V 6 bases short and J 0 bases short, with 9 bases between. CDR1 and CDR2 (germline): MNHEY, SVGAGI. This CDR3 is built from 14 residues. As DNA, the CDR3 is TGTGCCAGCAGGCAAAGTTTCTCTGGAAACACCATATATTTT. Translating it yields CASRQSFSGNTIYF.

The gene calls are TRBV18 and TRBJ2-1; TRBD1 matches at 10 bases. The CDR3 spans 14 residues. Germline CDR1 and CDR2: KGHSH and LQKENI. V lost 6 bases, J lost 10 bases, and 9 bases stayed unmatched. For the CDR3, the DNA is TGTGCCAGCTCGACCGGGACAGGGGTAGCCGAGCAGTTCTTC. It specifies CASSTGTGVAEQFF.

The rearrangement links TRBV2 to TRBJ2-3; D not resolved. The V end lost 7 bases, the J end lost 5 bases, and 7 bases lay between the germline ends. The CDR3 runs to 11 residues. Per germline, CDR1 SNHLY and CDR2 FYNNEI. DNA for the CDR3: TGTGCCAGCACCATTGGAGATACGCAGTATTTT. Encoded protein: CASTIGDTQYF.

The gene calls are TRBV28 and TRBJ2-1, with 12 bases fitting TRBD1. CDR1 is MDHEN and CDR2 is SYDVKM in the germline V gene. V lost 1 base, J lost 5 bases, and 6 bases stayed unmatched. The CDR3 totals 17 residues. The CDR3 nucleotides read TGTGCCAGCAGTTTATCGTTTGGGACAGGGGGCAACAATGAGCAGTTCTTC. This codes for CASSLSFGTGGNNEQFF.

The chain couples TRBV4-2 to TRBJ2-4; 8 bases map to TRBD2. CDR3 length: 19 amino acids. Germline V lookup: CDR1 LGHNA, CDR2 YNFKEQ. Trimming removed 1 base from V and 2 bases from J; junction bases left unmatched: 13. CDR3 coding DNA: TGTGCCAGCAGCCAAGGTTCTAGCGGGTTTCCGATTCCCAAAAACATTCAGTACTTC. This gives the protein CASSQGSSGFPIPKNIQYF.

The V call is TRBV27, the J call TRBJ2-7; D tentatively fits TRBD1 or TRBD2 (5 bases each). The length of the CDR3 is 16 residues. V lost 6 bases and J lost 0, with 18 bases in between. Germline V gene lookup returns CDR1 MNHEY and CDR2 SMNVEV (reference sequence). The CDR3 nucleotides are TGTGCCAGCAGGGGGGTTGGGACGGAAAGCTCCTACGAGCAGTACTTC. It is translated as CASRGVGTESSYEQYF.

V usage is TRBV29-1 and J usage is TRBJ2-3; TRBD1 is a possible D gene (5 bases). The V end lost 7 bases, the J end lost 4 bases, and 18 bases lay between the germline ends. CDR1 SQVTM and CDR2 ANQGSEA come from the germline V gene. The CDR3 has 14 residues. The CDR3 region has the DNA TGCAGCGACATTCCTGGGTCCAGGGCAGATACGCAGTATTTT. Translating gives CSDIPGSRADTQYF.

Concerning this clone: The junction departs from the called germline gene at one end, perhaps through a read error. This chain's CDR3 is CASSLDRGDRADF. Here the CDR3 DNA reads TGTGCCAGCAGCTTAGATCGCGGGGACAGGGCTGACTTC. The chain employs TRBV11-2 and TRBJ2-7, with 9 bases lining up with TRBD1. The germline CDR1 and CDR2 sequences are SGHAT and FQNNGV. This CDR3 contains 13 residues.

This clone was counted only a few times. V and J are TRBV28 and TRBJ1-5; D perhaps matches TRBD1 (5 bases). The CDR3 runs 13 residues. Germline CDR1 reads MDHEN; CDR2 reads SYDVKM. Deletions cut 5 bases from V and 8 bases from J, with 13 bases between. CDR3 residues: CASSGSRVKPQHF. DNA of the CDR3: TGTGCCAGCAGTGGCAGCAGGGTAAAGCCCCAGCATTTT.

This chain connects TRBV18 to TRBJ1-2, with TRBD1 matching 7 bases. V trimming: 1 base; J trimming: 8 bases; junction bases outside the gene matches: 7. Germline assignment: CDR1 KGHSH and CDR2 LQKENI. The CDR3 has 14 amino acids. The CDR3 loop is CASSPQGGSGGYTF. The CDR3 bases are TGTGCCAGCTCACCACAAGGGGGCTCTGGAGGCTACACCTTC.